Listed here are 32 T cell receptor beta chains from one sample, sequenced in a study of shared clonotypes between healthy human individuals. Libraries were prepared by immunoSEQ multiplex PCR; TCRdb keeps only in-frame clonotypes and omits some of them. The data show roughly 500,000 clones, 90% to 96% seen once. The sequenced sample was naive CD4+ T cells sorted from blood. Subset: CD45RA+ positively selected. The origin of the receptors is a woman aged 25-40 years in good health.

V usage is TRBV7-2 and J usage is TRBJ2-1, with D perhaps TRBD2 (7 bases). The CDR3 runs to 16 residues. Deletions cut 1 base from V and 4 bases from J, with 14 bases between. Per germline, CDR1 SGHTA and CDR2 FQGNSA. This chain's CDR3 is CASSLGGAGAYNEQFF. The CDR3 DNA is TGTGCCAGCAGCTTAGGGGGGGCGGGAGCTTACAATGAGCAGTTCTTC.

The chain joins TRBV28 to TRBJ1-1, with D uncertain. Germline V lookup: CDR1 MDHEN, CDR2 SYDVKM. V shed 3 bases and J shed 8 bases, with 10 bases lying between them. The CDR3 extends over 12 amino acids. This chain's CDR3 is CASSLVTREAFF. CDR3 DNA sequence: TGTGCCAGCAGTTTGGTTACCAGGGAAGCTTTCTTT.

The chain joins TRBV29-1 to TRBJ2-5, with D possibly being TRBD2 (6 bases). CDR3 length: 14 residues. Trimming removed 4 bases at V and 2 bases at J, with 14 bases between. CDR1 is SQVTM and CDR2 is ANQGSEA in the germline V gene. CDR3 sequence (DNA): TGCAGCGTTGGACGGCTCGGGGGACAAGAGACCCAGTACTTC. Residues: CSVGRLGGQETQYF.

The rearrangement joins TRBV6-4 to TRBJ2-1, with D unclear. V lost 5 bases, J lost 2 bases, and 7 bases lay in between. CDR3 size: 13 residues. Germline V gene lookup returns CDR1 MRHNA and CDR2 SNTAGT. CDR3 sequence (DNA): TGTGCCAGCAGTCAAGGGCCCTACAATGAGCAGTTCTTC. Its translation: CASSQGPYNEQFF.

To note about this clone: This sample includes further DNA sequences coding for the same CDR3. The gene calls are TRBV5-1 and TRBJ2-1; 12 bases line up with TRBD2. J was trimmed by 4 bases and V by 0 bases; bases with no gene match: 2. The CDR3 totals 16 residues. CDR1 SGHRS and CDR2 YFSETQ come from the germline V gene. CDR3 DNA sequence: TGCGCCAGCAGCTTGGCCGGGACTAGCGGGTACAATGAGCAGTTCTTC. Its translation is CASSLAGTSGYNEQFF.

J is TRBJ2-7 and V is TRBV28; 7 bases are a match to TRBD2. CDR3 length: 14 residues. J lost 2 bases, V lost 5 bases, and 6 bases had no gene match. Germline V gene sequence: CDR1 MDHEN, CDR2 SYDVKM. CDR3 residues: CASSPGGEPYEQYF. Written as DNA, the CDR3 is TGTGCCAGCAGTCCTGGGGGGGAGCCCTACGAGCAGTACTTC. The whole variable domain, remainder taken from reference TRBV28 and TRBJ2-7, is DVKVTQSSRYLVKRTGEKVFLECVQDMDHENMFWYRQDPGLGLRLIYFSYDVKMKEKGDIPEGYSVSREKKERFSLILESASTNQTSMYLCASSPGGEPYEQYFGPGTRLTVT.

The rearrangement links TRBV4-1 to TRBJ2-5; D is perhaps TRBD1 (6 bases). The last part of the DNA fits TRBJ2-7 better; the J call may be wrong. The CDR3 is 15 amino acids. From germline, CDR1 is MGHRA and CDR2 YSYEKL. CDR3 sequence reads: CASSQFPGQNYEQYF. The CDR3 nucleotides read TGCGCCAGCAGCCAATTTCCGGGACAAAACTACGAGCAGTACTTC.

The chain recombines TRBV5-1 with TRBJ1-1, with a weak D call TRBD1 (5 bases). Looked up from germline, CDR1 is SGHRS and CDR2 is YFSETQ. V was clipped by 6 bases and J by 3 bases, with 9 bases between them. There are 12 residues in the CDR3. CDR3 protein: CASTGGDTEAFF. CDR3 nucleotides: TGCGCCAGCACTGGGGGGGACACTGAAGCTTTCTTT.

This chain's CDR3 is CASSHQDGPYGYTF. DNA for the CDR3: TGTGCCAGCAGCCACCAAGACGGCCCCTATGGCTACACCTTC. This chain connects TRBV7-9 to TRBJ1-2; D gene ambiguous. This CDR3 is 14 amino acids long. Trimming took off 5 bases at V and 4 bases at J, with 14 bases between the two ends. From germline, CDR1 is SEHNR and CDR2 FQNEAQ (reference sequence).

With respect to this clone: The sample holds other DNA sequences that translate to the same CDR3. The chain combines TRBV7-2 with TRBJ2-7, with a weak D call TRBD1 (5 bases). The CDR3 spans 12 residues. Per the germline V gene, CDR1 is SGHTA and CDR2 is FQGNSA. V was clipped by 0 bases and J by 6 bases, with 6 bases between them. The CDR3 bases are TGTGCCAGCAGCTTAGCGGGGCGCGAGCAGTACTTC. It encodes CASSLAGREQYF.

The V call is TRBV6-5, the J call TRBJ2-7, with D perhaps being TRBD1 or TRBD2 (5 bases each). V lost 4 bases and J 1 base, leaving 11 bases between the germline ends. The germline CDR1 and CDR2 sequences are MNHEY and SVGAGI. CDR3 length: 14 residues. This chain's CDR3 is CASSSPGRSYEQYF. The CDR3 DNA is TGTGCCAGCAGTTCCCCGGGACGTTCCTACGAGCAGTACTTC.

This chain joins TRBV10-1 and TRBJ2-1; D might be TRBD1 or TRBD2, each matching 5 bases. Germline V lookup: CDR1 WNHNN, CDR2 SYGVQD (reference sequence). Trimming pared 3 bases from V and 0 bases from J, leaving 9 bases between. This CDR3 has 15 amino acids. The CDR3 bases are TGCGCCAGCAGTGATTGGGGGAGCTCCTACAATGAGCAGTTCTTC. Translation: CASSDWGSSYNEQFF.

This clone has a single count. This chain connects TRBV4-2 to TRBJ2-1; TRBD2 agrees at 9 bases. Unmatched junction bases numbered 4, after V lost 5 bases and J lost 2 bases. From germline, CDR1 is LGHNA and CDR2 YNFKEQ. The CDR3 totals 15 residues. This chain's CDR3 is CASSSPSGAYNEQFF. The CDR3 bases are TGTGCCAGCAGCTCCCCTAGCGGGGCCTACAATGAGCAGTTCTTC.

The rearrangement links TRBV28 to TRBJ1-2; the D gene is possibly TRBD1 (6 bases). The germline V gene has CDR1 MDHEN and CDR2 SYDVKM. V was trimmed by 6 bases and J by 4 bases, leaving 18 bases between them. The CDR3 extends over 15 amino acids. The CDR3 sequence is CASSTGGGQTYGYTF. Written as DNA, the CDR3 is TGTGCCAGCAGCACGGGCGGTGGACAGACCTATGGCTACACCTTC.

The genes are TRBV11-2 and TRBJ2-3; either TRBD1 or TRBD2 may supply D (6 bases each). Germline CDR1 and CDR2: SGHAT and FQNNGV. Trimming removed 5 bases from V and 1 base from J, with 22 bases in between. CDR3 length: 18 residues. CDR3 bases: TGTGCCAGCAGCCGAAAGGGGGGAGGTGTGGTGGGCACAGATACGCAGTATTTT. It yields the protein CASSRKGGGVVGTDTQYF.

J is TRBJ2-1 and V is TRBV10-3, with 8 positions matching TRBD2. V was clipped by 8 bases and J by 8 bases; unmatched bases: 8. The length of the CDR3 is 13 residues. From germline, CDR1 is ENHRY and CDR2 SYGVKD. The chain's CDR3 is CAIGAGGHDEQFF. CDR3 nucleotides: TGTGCCATCGGGGCGGGAGGTCACGATGAGCAGTTCTTC.

The rearrangement uses TRBV6-5 and TRBJ2-7; D is unresolved. V dropped 3 bases and J dropped 11 bases, with 11 bases sitting between them. The CDR3 has 11 residues. Germline CDR1 and CDR2: MNHEY and SVGAGI. CDR3 sequence reads: CASSYRGQEYF. The CDR3 DNA reads as TGTGCCAGCAGTTATCGCGGTCAGGAGTACTTC.

The rearrangement joins TRBV11-2 to TRBJ1-1; D remains unclear. The germline V and J ends were trimmed by 3 bases and 11 bases, with 13 bases remaining between them. CDR1 is SGHAT and CDR2 is FQNNGV in the germline V gene. This CDR3 is 12 amino acids long. CDR3 DNA: TGTGCCAGCAGCTTTTCAGAATCGGGGGCTTTCTTT. This gives the protein CASSFSESGAFF.

The chain is built from TRBV4-1 and TRBJ1-2; 8 positions match TRBD1. There are 15 residues in the CDR3. The germline CDR1 and CDR2 sequences are MGHRA and YSYEKL. V lost 4 bases to trimming and J lost 2 bases; unmatched junction nucleotides: 6. The CDR3 sequence: CASSRPGGRNYGYTF. The DNA of the CDR3 is TGCGCCAGCAGCCGACCAGGGGGCAGGAACTATGGCTACACCTTC.

The chain employs TRBV5-1 and TRBJ2-7, with TRBD2 identical over 14 bases. The CDR3 extends over 17 amino acids. CDR1 SGHRS and CDR2 YFSETQ come from the germline V gene. J lost 6 bases, V lost 2 bases, and 10 bases had no gene match. The CDR3 loop is CASSLRGLAGVDFEQYF. The DNA of the CDR3 is TGCGCCAGCAGCTTAAGGGGACTAGCGGGAGTCGACTTCGAGCAGTACTTC.

The V call is TRBV11-2, the J call TRBJ2-1; D remains ambiguous. The CDR3 is 13 residues long. Trimming cost V 6 bases and J 4 bases, with 10 bases left between them. CDR1 and CDR2 from the germline V gene are SGHAT and FQNNGV. The CDR3 here is CASRSDGYNEQFF. The CDR3 DNA follows: TGTGCCAGCAGATCTGACGGATACAATGAGCAGTTCTTC.

The V and J genes are TRBV18 and TRBJ2-7; 7 bases are shared with TRBD1. The V gene end was trimmed by 4 bases and the J gene end by 2 bases; junction bases not matched to a gene: 2. CDR1 and CDR2 from the germline V gene are KGHSH and LQKENI. The CDR3 is 13 amino acids. The CDR3 protein is CASSRQGTYEQYF. The CDR3 DNA sequence: TGTGCCAGCTCACGACAGGGAACCTACGAGCAGTACTTC.

J is TRBJ1-2 and V is TRBV18; tentatively, D is TRBD1 (5 bases). CDR3 size: 16 residues. The V and J ends lost 6 bases and 7 bases respectively, with 24 bases between them. Germline V gene data show CDR1 as KGHSH and CDR2 as LQKENI. This CDR3 reads CASSEISGQRSFGYTF. CDR3 coding DNA: TGTGCCAGCTCGGAAATTTCGGGGCAGAGATCCTTTGGCTACACCTTC.

This chain uses TRBV18 with TRBJ2-3; possibly TRBD2 for D (5 bases). Deletions cut 2 bases from V and 0 bases from J, with 9 bases between. The CDR3 extends over 15 amino acids. Germline-derived CDR1 and CDR2 are KGHSH and LQKENI. CDR3 sequence: CASSPGRGSTDTQYF. The CDR3 DNA sequence: TGTGCCAGCTCACCAGGTCGGGGTAGCACAGATACGCAGTATTTT.

The chain couples TRBV5-4 to TRBJ2-3, with D perhaps given as TRBD1 or TRBD2 (5 bases each). V lost 3 bases, J lost 2 bases, and 10 bases lay in between. Germline V CDR1 and CDR2: SGHNT, YYREEE (reference sequence). This CDR3 comprises 14 residues. CDR3 residues: CASSYGTPTDTQYF. CDR3 coding DNA: TGTGCCAGCAGCTACGGGACGCCCACAGATACGCAGTATTTT. Full variable domain (missing parts from reference TRBV5-4 and TRBJ2-3): ETGVTQSPTHLIKTRGQQVTLRCSSQSGHNTVSWYQQALGQGPQFIFQYYREEENGRGNFPPRFSGLQFPNYSSELNVNALELDDSALYLCASSYGTPTDTQYFGPGTRLTVL.

About this clone: Other DNA sequences in the same sample also yield this CDR3. The rearrangement joins TRBV5-1 to TRBJ2-3, with no clear D. The CDR3 runs to 12 residues. Trimming removed 4 bases from V and 0 bases from J, with 3 bases in between. Germline V gene data show CDR1 as SGHRS and CDR2 as YFSETQ. The CDR3 region has the DNA TGCGCCAGCAGCACTAGCACAGATACGCAGTATTTT. It is translated as CASSTSTDTQYF.

This chain joins TRBV28 and TRBJ2-3, with 7 bases identical to TRBD1. Trimming took 5 bases from V and 4 from J; bases not matched to a gene: 3. Germline V CDR1 and CDR2: MDHEN, SYDVKM. This CDR3 has 13 residues. As DNA, the CDR3 is TGTGCCAGCAGTCCGGGGACAGCAGATACGCAGTATTTT. This sequence encodes CASSPGTADTQYF.

This clone showed up just once. The chain employs TRBV4-1 and TRBJ2-5, with 8 bases that match TRBD2. The J call may not be correct, given that the DNA end is closer to TRBJ2-7. This CDR3 has 14 amino acids. From germline, CDR1 is MGHRA and CDR2 YSYEKL. This CDR3 reads CASRPVGGGDEQYF. The CDR3 DNA follows: TGCGCCAGCAGACCCGTCGGGGGGGGCGACGAGCAGTACTTC.

This chain connects TRBV20-1 to TRBJ2-3; D uncertain. The V and J ends lost 7 bases and 4 bases respectively, with 9 bases between them. Germline V gives CDR1 DFQATT, CDR2 SNEGSKA (reference sequence). CDR3 length equals 11 residues. CDR3 nucleotides: TGCAGTGTCAGAGGTGCAGATACGCAGTATTTT. Encoded protein: CSVRGADTQYF.

V is TRBV9 and J is TRBJ2-7; possibly TRBD1 or TRBD2 for D (5 bases each). Germline CDR1 is SGDLS and CDR2 is YYNGEE. The CDR3 covers 12 residues. The V gene lost 4 bases and the J gene lost 6 bases, with 11 bases spanning the gap. The CDR3: CASSPTGGEQYF. For the CDR3, the DNA is TGTGCCAGCAGCCCTACAGGAGGCGAGCAGTACTTC.

The rearrangement uses TRBV2 and TRBJ1-5; TRBD1 is a possible D gene (5 bases). The V gene's germline CDR1 is SNHLY and CDR2 FYNNEI. This CDR3 has 15 amino acids. V lost 6 bases and J lost 0, with 12 bases in between. In nucleotides, the CDR3 is TGTGCCAGCAGGCTTCGAGACAGTAGCAATCAGCCCCAGCATTTT. Residues: CASRLRDSSNQPQHF.

This clone was found once. The rearrangement joins TRBV19 to TRBJ1-4, with a weak D call TRBD1 (5 bases). V was cut by 4 bases and J by 0 bases, with 12 bases left in between. This CDR3 contains 16 residues. Per the germline V gene, CDR1 is LNHDA and CDR2 is SQIVND (reference sequence). CDR3 region: CASSNLPGTTNEKLFF. CDR3 coding DNA: TGTGCCAGTAGTAATCTCCCAGGGACAACTAATGAAAAACTGTTTTTT.